This record covers a single TCR beta chain. Combining a sample-barcoded 5' primer with a J-beta primer mix, a second PCR ran for roughly 6 to 11 cycles. A single record per CDR3 protein comes from TCRdb applying MiXCR to the 5' RACE reads. There are some 1,800,000 distinct CDR3 sequences in the sample; roughly two fifths occur only once, and 23% lies in the top ten. The CDR3 has 12 amino acids. The V end lost 5 bases, the J end lost 10 bases, and 12 bases lay between the germline ends. The sample comes from a study of blood T cells in healthy people across ages. Donors were systemically healthy Caucasian individuals from Russia aged roughly 6 to 100 years.

The chain combines TRBV12-3 or TRBV12-4 with TRBJ2-1; D not certain. The sequencing input was blood. The sequence came from a human donor in good health. The CDR3 region is CASSPQPDEQFF. In DNA form, the CDR3 reads TGTGCCAGCAGTCCTCAGCCGGACGAGCAGTTCTTC.